This T cell receptor beta chain came from a study of CXCR3-negative and CXCR3-positive naive CD8 T cells. All TRB cDNA libraries came from 5' RACE performed with UMI labels. No DNA is given; TCRdb re-called the 5' RACE reads and lists each CDR3 protein once. This repertoire includes 150,000 or so distinct CDR3 sequences. The CDR3 is made up of 16 amino acids. Germline V gene sequence: CDR1 LNHDA, CDR2 SQIVND (reference sequence). Sequencing input: naive CXCR3- CD8+ T cells from blood. Subset here: CD45RO-CCR7+CD27+CD95- naive CD8+ T cells lacking CXCR3 (TNR3-). The chain uses TRBV19 and TRBJ1-2; absent DNA, TCRdb's TRBD1 call cannot be checked. This clonotype was obtained from a human donor in good health. Some clones in this sample may be carry-over from other donors' samples. CDR3: CASSIDHRAALYGYTF.